The next 26 T cell receptor beta chains were all read from a single sample in a study of blood T cell repertoires in COVID-19. TCRdb's table, derived via immunoSEQ multiplex PCR, lists solely in-frame clones and lacks some. The profile shows roughly 290,000 clones, 90% of them singletons. Sequencing was carried out using peripheral blood. Every receptor here comes from a woman in her thirties with COVID-19, enrolled during active disease.

The V and J genes are TRBV27 and TRBJ2-1; D possibly corresponds to TRBD2 (6 bases). V shed 5 bases and J shed 6 bases, with 14 bases lying between them. This CDR3 region has 14 residues. Germline V CDR1 and CDR2: MNHEY, SMNVEV (reference sequence). In DNA, the CDR3 is TGTGCCAGCAGTCGCCCCGGAGGGCTCAATGAGCAGTTCTTC. Its translation is CASSRPGGLNEQFF.

This clone was picked up one time. This CDR3 reads CSAQVLNEGASYNEQFF. The CDR3 DNA follows: TGCAGCGCCCAGGTGCTCAACGAAGGGGCTTCCTACAATGAGCAGTTCTTC. This chain connects TRBV29-1 to TRBJ2-1, with D possibly TRBD1 on 5 matching bases. Trimming took off 7 bases at V and 1 base at J, with 23 bases between the two ends. Germline V gene lookup returns CDR1 SQVTM and CDR2 ANQGSEA. The CDR3 extends over 17 amino acids.

The chain couples TRBV27 to TRBJ2-5, with 10 bases fitting TRBD2. Germline-derived CDR1 and CDR2 are MNHEY and SMNVEV (reference sequence). Losses at the gene ends were 7 bases for V and 2 bases for J; bases not matched to a gene: 19. The CDR3 runs 19 residues. The CDR3, as DNA: TGTGCCAGCACCTTCCATGGGGCTAGCGGGAGTTCCTTTCAAGAGACCCAGTACTTC. Its translation is CASTFHGASGSSFQETQYF.

The chain employs TRBV6-4 and TRBJ2-3; weak D call: TRBD1 (5 bases). Germline V gene data show CDR1 as MRHNA and CDR2 as SNTAGT. This CDR3 spans 14 amino acids. V was clipped by 4 bases and J by 2 bases, with 10 bases between them. The CDR3 reads CASSVQGHTDTQYF. CDR3 DNA sequence: TGTGCCAGCAGTGTGCAGGGCCACACAGATACGCAGTATTTT.

V and J are TRBV28 and TRBJ2-1; 8 bases agree with TRBD2. Germline CDR1 is MDHEN and CDR2 is SYDVKM. Trimming cost V 6 bases and J 0 bases; bases outside gene matches: 7. This CDR3 is 16 amino acids long. The CDR3 DNA is TGTGCCAGCAGGCCCGTAGCGGGATCCTCCTACAATGAGCAGTTCTTC. This translates into CASRPVAGSSYNEQFF.

The chain has TRBV5-1 and TRBJ2-5, with 7 bases aligning to TRBD1. CDR3 size: 13 residues. CDR1 and CDR2 from the germline V gene are SGHRS and YFSETQ. J lost 5 bases, V lost 4 bases, and 5 bases had no gene match. The CDR3 nucleotides are TGCGCCAGCAGCGCCACAGGGGAGGAGACCCAGTACTTC. It encodes CASSATGEETQYF. Together with reference TRBV5-1 and TRBJ2-5, the CDR3 gives the full variable domain: KAGVTQTPRYLIKTRGQQVTLSCSPISGHRSVSWYQQTPGQGLQFLFEYFSETQRNKGNFPGRFSGRQFSNSRSEMNVSTLELGDSALYLCASSATGEETQYFGPGTRLLVL.

V is TRBV11-2 and J is TRBJ2-3, with a possible D match to TRBD1 (5 bases). The germline V gene has CDR1 SGHAT and CDR2 FQNNGV. Trimming pared 5 bases from V and 6 bases from J, leaving 15 bases between. The CDR3 is 14 residues long. CDR3 residues: CASSPPAGPDTQYF. In DNA, the CDR3 is TGTGCCAGCAGCCCCCCGGCAGGGCCGGATACGCAGTATTTT.

This clone was observed once. Other nucleotide sequences in the sample specify the same CDR3. The rearrangement uses TRBV5-1 and TRBJ2-1, with unresolved D. The germline V gene encodes CDR1 SGHRS and CDR2 YFSETQ. Trimming left V 7 bases short and J 5 bases short, with 10 bases between. The CDR3 extends over 12 amino acids. CDR3 sequence (DNA): TGCGCCAGCCGAGTTAGCAACAATGAGCAGTTCTTC. This codes for CASRVSNNEQFF.

DNA for the CDR3: TGCGCCAGCAGTGAGTCGTCAGCAGATACGCAGTATTTT. As protein: CASSESSADTQYF. The rearrangement joins TRBV10-2 to TRBJ2-3; D gene unclear. Trimming removed 0 bases from V and 4 bases from J, with 5 bases in between. The CDR3 runs 13 residues. Germline V gives CDR1 WSHSY, CDR2 SAAADI.

This chain links TRBV28 with TRBJ2-7; D remains unclear. With 3 bases removed from V and 0 bases from J, the gap between germline ends came to 9 bases. Germline values: CDR1 MDHEN, CDR2 SYDVKM. CDR3 length: 14 amino acids. This CDR3 reads CASSFSANSYEQYF. DNA of the CDR3: TGTGCCAGCAGTTTTTCAGCGAACTCCTACGAGCAGTACTTC.

The chain combines TRBV11-2 with TRBJ2-1; 10 bases match TRBD2. V was clipped by 6 bases and J by 4 bases; unmatched bases: 6. Per germline, CDR1 SGHAT and CDR2 FQNNGV. The CDR3 runs 15 residues. The CDR3 bases are TGTGCCAGCAGTTCCCCTAGCGGGAGATACAATGAGCAGTTCTTC. This codes for CASSSPSGRYNEQFF.

The CDR3 sequence is CASSVEAGLAGVLHEQFF. The CDR3 DNA reads as TGTGCCAGCAGCGTAGAAGCCGGACTAGCGGGAGTCCTTCATGAGCAGTTCTTC. The chain carries TRBV9 and TRBJ2-1, with 13 bases fitting TRBD2. CDR3 length: 18 amino acids. Losses at the gene ends were 0 bases for V and 8 bases for J; bases not matched to a gene: 11. Germline values: CDR1 SGDLS, CDR2 YYNGEE.

The chain is built from TRBV27 and TRBJ1-5, with 10 positions matching TRBD1. Per germline, CDR1 MNHEY and CDR2 SMNVEV (reference sequence). The CDR3 has 13 residues. V shed 8 bases and J 3 bases; nucleotides not matched to a gene: 1. The CDR3 region has the DNA TGTGCCAGCGGGACAGGGGTCAATCAGCCCCAGCATTTT. As protein: CASGTGVNQPQHF.

This clone has more than one count but fewer than ten. The J gene is TRBJ1-3, the V gene TRBV5-1; D is unresolved. Trimming cost V 6 bases and J 3 bases, with 4 bases left between them. Per the germline V gene, CDR1 is SGHRS and CDR2 is YFSETQ. The CDR3 totals 11 residues. The CDR3 protein is CASTDGNTIYF. The CDR3 DNA follows: TGCGCCAGCACAGATGGAAACACCATATATTTT.

J is TRBJ2-1 and V is TRBV6-4, with 7 positions matching TRBD2. Germline V gene sequence: CDR1 MRHNA, CDR2 SNTAGT. The CDR3 sequence is 15 residues long. Trimming removed 2 bases from V and 5 bases from J; junction bases left unmatched: 6. The CDR3 spells CASSDGAGDNNEQFF. The CDR3 coding sequence is TGTGCCAGCAGTGACGGGGCGGGAGACAACAATGAGCAGTTCTTC.

V and J are TRBV5-5 and TRBJ1-4, with D hard to call. The germline V and J ends were trimmed by 4 bases and 0 bases, with 10 bases remaining between them. This CDR3 contains 15 residues. The V gene's germline CDR1 is SGHKS and CDR2 YYEKEE (reference sequence). CDR3 protein: CASSPAGTTNEKLFF. The CDR3 bases are TGTGCCAGCAGCCCAGCGGGGACAACTAATGAAAAACTGTTTTTT.

The chain has TRBV18 and TRBJ2-7; 11 bases agree with TRBD1. V trimming: 6 bases; J trimming: 5 bases; junction bases outside the gene matches: 12. The length of the CDR3 is 16 residues. Germline CDR1 KGHSH, CDR2 LQKENI. Here the CDR3 reads CASSRDGQGAINEQYF. In nucleotides, the CDR3 is TGTGCCAGCTCGCGAGACGGACAGGGGGCCATAAACGAGCAGTACTTC.

The rearrangement uses TRBV30 and TRBJ2-7; TRBD2 is a possible D gene (7 bases). The CDR3 runs to 14 residues. The germline V gene encodes CDR1 GTSNPN and CDR2 SVGIG (reference sequence). Trimming removed 1 base from V and 0 bases from J, with 10 bases in between. In DNA form, the CDR3 reads TGTGCCTGGAGTGAGGGGGGGAGCTCCTACGAGCAGTACTTC. Protein: CAWSEGGSSYEQYF. Looking up the rest from reference TRBV30 and TRBJ2-7 gives the full variable domain: SQTIHQWPATLVQPVGSPLSLECTVEGTSNPNLYWYRQAAGRGLQLLFYSVGIGQISSEVPQNLSASRPQDRQFILSSKKLLLSDSGFYLCAWSEGGSSYEQYFGPGTRLTVT.

The gene calls are TRBV30 and TRBJ1-6; D is undetermined. The CDR3 consists of 16 residues. Trimming cost V 2 bases and J 9 bases, with 20 bases left between them. Germline V CDR1 and CDR2: GTSNPN, SVGIG (reference sequence). The CDR3 is CAWSTQGGSLRSPLHF. The CDR3 bases are TGTGCCTGGAGTACCCAAGGAGGGTCGCTCCGTTCACCCCTCCACTTT.

V is TRBV9 and J is TRBJ1-4; no clear D. The CDR3 sequence is 14 residues long. Trimming took 3 bases from V and 5 from J, leaving 11 bases between them. CDR1 and CDR2 (germline): SGDLS, YYNGEE. CDR3 protein: CASSEGSQNEKLFF. The CDR3 nucleotides read TGTGCCAGCAGCGAAGGGAGTCAGAATGAAAAACTGTTTTTT.

The rearrangement uses TRBV3-1 (or the pseudogene TRBV3-2) and TRBJ2-5, with TRBD1 as a possible D gene (6 bases). Trimming took off 3 bases at V and 5 bases at J, with 13 bases between the two ends. CDR3 length: 14 amino acids. Germline-derived CDR1 and CDR2 are LGHDT and YNNKEL (reference sequence). The CDR3, as DNA: TGTGCCAGCAGCCACGAGGACAGACGGGAGACCCAGTACTTC. Its protein product is CASSHEDRRETQYF.

The chain uses TRBV3-1 (or the pseudogene TRBV3-2) and TRBJ1-1; no firm D call. This CDR3 is built from 13 residues. Trimming took 4 bases from V and 11 from J, leaving 17 bases between them. Germline CDR1 LGHDT, CDR2 YNNKEL (reference sequence). Written as DNA, the CDR3 is TGTGCCAGCAGCCGCACGACTCACACCCGGGCTTTCTTT. Encoded protein: CASSRTTHTRAFF.

Only one count was recorded for this clone. The genes are TRBV6-4 and TRBJ2-5, with 8 nucleotides matching TRBD1. V shed 2 bases, J shed 5 bases, and the junction held 10 bases outside the gene matches. The CDR3 has 16 residues. Germline CDR1 and CDR2: MRHNA and SNTAGT. Here the CDR3 reads CASSDPRGRQEETQYF. The CDR3 nucleotides read TGTGCCAGCAGTGACCCCAGGGGGCGTCAAGAGGAGACCCAGTACTTC.

The J gene is TRBJ1-1, the V gene TRBV7-2, with 7 bases identical to TRBD1. The germline CDR1 and CDR2 sequences are SGHTA and FQGNSA. This CDR3 spans 14 amino acids. J lost 2 bases, V lost 5 bases, and 5 bases had no gene match. As DNA, the CDR3 is TGTGCCAGCAGCCTTTGGGACAGCAACACTGAAGCTTTCTTT. Its translation is CASSLWDSNTEAFF.

The CDR3 DNA reads as TGCGCCAGCAGTGAGTCCTCCGTGGTAGCGGGACGGAATGAGCAGTTCTTC. Translated: CASSESSVVAGRNEQFF. The chain recombines TRBV10-1 with TRBJ2-1; 8 nucleotides match TRBD2. The length of the CDR3 is 17 residues. Germline CDR1 reads WNHNN; CDR2 reads SYGVQD (reference sequence). V was pared by 0 bases and J by 7 bases, with 11 bases of the junction left unmatched.

The rearrangement joins TRBV24-1 to TRBJ1-2; TRBD1 is a possible D gene (5 bases). The V end was cut by 5 bases, the J end by 6 bases, with 12 bases between. This CDR3 spans 13 amino acids. The V gene's germline CDR1 is KGHDR and CDR2 SFDVKD. CDR3 sequence (DNA): TGTGCCACCAGTGTGTCAGGGAAGGATGGCTACACCTTC. It yields the protein CATSVSGKDGYTF.